This entry concerns a single T cell receptor (beta chain). Antigen unknown. Repertoires were generated with immunoSEQ multiplex PCR, while TCRdb's copy carries only in-frame clones and drops some. The sample carries 50,000 to 75,000 clones, 70% to 90% recorded once. This entry comes from a study of T cells in localized non-small cell lung cancer. Study-level results: It remains possible that heterogeneity exists, since only one tumor region was sequenced. Across samples, adjacent lung featured a median roughly 62 of the top 100 tumor clones. A higher density of T cells in blood coincided with extended overall survival. Exceeding tumor, uninvolved adjacent lung had the highest T cell clonality.

V was clipped by 6 bases and J by 7 bases; unmatched bases: 4. This CDR3 contains 12 residues. Germline values: CDR1 MNHEY, CDR2 SVGAGI. The clonotype was recovered from a man aged 40-75 years with stage I squamous cell lung carcinoma. The chain carries TRBV6-5 and TRBJ1-2, with TRBD1 matching 8 bases. The specimen was peripheral blood, collected before any cancer treatment. The CDR3 here is CASRDRAAGYTF. In DNA, the CDR3 is TGTGCCAGCAGGGACAGGGCGGCTGGCTACACCTTC.